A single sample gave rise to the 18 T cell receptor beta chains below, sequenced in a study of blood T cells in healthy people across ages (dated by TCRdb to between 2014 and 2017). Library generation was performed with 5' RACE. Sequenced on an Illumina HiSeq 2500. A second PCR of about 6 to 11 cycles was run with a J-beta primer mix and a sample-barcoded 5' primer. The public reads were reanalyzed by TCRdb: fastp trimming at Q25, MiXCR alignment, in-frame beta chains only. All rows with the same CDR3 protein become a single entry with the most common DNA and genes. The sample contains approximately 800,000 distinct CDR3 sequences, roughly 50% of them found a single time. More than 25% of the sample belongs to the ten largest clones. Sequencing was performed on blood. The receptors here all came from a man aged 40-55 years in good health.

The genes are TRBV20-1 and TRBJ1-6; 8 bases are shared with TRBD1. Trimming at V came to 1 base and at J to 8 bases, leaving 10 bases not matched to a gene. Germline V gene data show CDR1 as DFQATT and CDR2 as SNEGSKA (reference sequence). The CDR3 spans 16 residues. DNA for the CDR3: TGCAGTGCTAGAGCGACAGGGGTATATGGGTATTCACCCCTCCACTTT. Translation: CSARATGVYGYSPLHF.

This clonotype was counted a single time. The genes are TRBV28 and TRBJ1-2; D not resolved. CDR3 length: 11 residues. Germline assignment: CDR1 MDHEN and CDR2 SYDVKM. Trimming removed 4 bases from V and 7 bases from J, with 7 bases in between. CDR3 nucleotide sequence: TGTGCCAGCAGTTCAGGCCCTGGCTACACCTTC. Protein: CASSSGPGYTF.

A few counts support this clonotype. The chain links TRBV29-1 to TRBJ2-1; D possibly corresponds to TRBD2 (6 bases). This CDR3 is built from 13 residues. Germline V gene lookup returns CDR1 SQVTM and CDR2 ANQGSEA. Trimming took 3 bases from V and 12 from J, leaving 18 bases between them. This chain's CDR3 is CSVEESVVGGQFF. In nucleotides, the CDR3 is TGCAGCGTTGAGGAGAGCGTTGTGGGAGGGCAGTTCTTC.

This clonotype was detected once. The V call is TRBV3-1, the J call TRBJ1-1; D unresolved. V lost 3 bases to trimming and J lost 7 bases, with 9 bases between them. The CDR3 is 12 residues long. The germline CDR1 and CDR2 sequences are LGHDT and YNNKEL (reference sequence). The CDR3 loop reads CASSHTDFEAFF. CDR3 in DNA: TGTGCCAGCAGCCATACAGACTTTGAAGCTTTCTTT.

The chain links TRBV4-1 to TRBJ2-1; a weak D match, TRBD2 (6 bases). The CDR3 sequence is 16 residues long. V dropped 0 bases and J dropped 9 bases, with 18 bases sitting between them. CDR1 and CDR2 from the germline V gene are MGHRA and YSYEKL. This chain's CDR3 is CASSQDKEGTGAEQFF. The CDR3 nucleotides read TGCGCCAGCAGCCAAGATAAGGAAGGGACGGGAGCTGAGCAGTTCTTC.

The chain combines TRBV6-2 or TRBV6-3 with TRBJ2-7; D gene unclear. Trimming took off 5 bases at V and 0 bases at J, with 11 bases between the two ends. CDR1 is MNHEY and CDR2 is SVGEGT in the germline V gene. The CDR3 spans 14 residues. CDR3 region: CASSPALSSYEQYF. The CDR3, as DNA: TGTGCCAGCAGTCCTGCCCTGAGCTCCTACGAGCAGTACTTC.

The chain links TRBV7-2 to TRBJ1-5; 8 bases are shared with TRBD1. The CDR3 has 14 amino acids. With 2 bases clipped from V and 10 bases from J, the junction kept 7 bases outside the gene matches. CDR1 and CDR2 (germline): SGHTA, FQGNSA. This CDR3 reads CASSLRAGGPPQHF. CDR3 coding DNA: TGTGCCAGCAGCTTAAGGGCAGGGGGCCCCCCCCAGCATTTT.

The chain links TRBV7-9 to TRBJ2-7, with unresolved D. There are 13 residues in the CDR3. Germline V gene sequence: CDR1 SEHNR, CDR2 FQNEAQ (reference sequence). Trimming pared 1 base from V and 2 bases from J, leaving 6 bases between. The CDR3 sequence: CASSLGVAYEQYF. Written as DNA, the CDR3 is TGTGCCAGCAGCTTAGGAGTAGCCTACGAGCAGTACTTC.

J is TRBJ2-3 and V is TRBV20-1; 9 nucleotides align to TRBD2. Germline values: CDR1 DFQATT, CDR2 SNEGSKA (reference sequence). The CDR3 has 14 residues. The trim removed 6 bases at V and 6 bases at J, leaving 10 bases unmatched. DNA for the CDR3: TGCAGTGCCTCCGGGGCGGGGGGGGTTGATACGCAGTATTTT. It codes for CSASGAGGVDTQYF.

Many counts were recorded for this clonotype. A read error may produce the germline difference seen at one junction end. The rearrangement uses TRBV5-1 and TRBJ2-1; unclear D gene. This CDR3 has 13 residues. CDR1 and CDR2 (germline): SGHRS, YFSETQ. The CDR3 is CASSLGRNNEQFF. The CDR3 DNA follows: TGTGCCAGCAGCTTGGGCAGAAACAATGAGCAGTTCTTC. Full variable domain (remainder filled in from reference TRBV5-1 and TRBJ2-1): KAGVTQTPRYLIKTRGQQVTLSCSPISGHRSVSWYQQTPGQGLQFLFEYFSETQRNKGNFPGRFSGRQFSNSRSEMNVSTLELGDSALYLCASSLGRNNEQFFGPGTRLTVL.

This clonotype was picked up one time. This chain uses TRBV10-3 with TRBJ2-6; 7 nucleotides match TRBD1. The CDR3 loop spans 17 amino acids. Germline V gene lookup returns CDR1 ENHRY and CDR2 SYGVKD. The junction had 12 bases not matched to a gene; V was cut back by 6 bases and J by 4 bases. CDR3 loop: CAISRQGVLAGANVLTF. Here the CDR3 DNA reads TGTGCCATCAGCCGACAGGGTGTGTTGGCGGGGGCCAACGTCCTGACTTTC.

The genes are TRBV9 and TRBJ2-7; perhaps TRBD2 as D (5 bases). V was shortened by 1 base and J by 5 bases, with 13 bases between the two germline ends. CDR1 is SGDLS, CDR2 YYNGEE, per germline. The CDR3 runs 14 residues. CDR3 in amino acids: CASSVTGLADEQYF. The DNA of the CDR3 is TGTGCCAGCAGCGTAACCGGACTCGCGGACGAGCAGTACTTC. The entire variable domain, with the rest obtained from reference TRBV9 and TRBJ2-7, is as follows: DSGVTQTPKHLITATGQRVTLRCSPRSGDLSVYWYQQSLDQGLQFLIQYYNGEERAKGNILERFSAQQFPDLHSELNLSSLELGDSALYFCASSVTGLADEQYFGPGTRLTVT.

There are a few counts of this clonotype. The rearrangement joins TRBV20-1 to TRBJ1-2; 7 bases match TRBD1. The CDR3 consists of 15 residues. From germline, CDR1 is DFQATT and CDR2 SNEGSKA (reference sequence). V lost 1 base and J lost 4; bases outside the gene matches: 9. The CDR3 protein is CSARGSRGTPYGYTF. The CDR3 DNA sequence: TGCAGTGCTAGAGGAAGCAGGGGGACGCCCTATGGCTACACCTTC.

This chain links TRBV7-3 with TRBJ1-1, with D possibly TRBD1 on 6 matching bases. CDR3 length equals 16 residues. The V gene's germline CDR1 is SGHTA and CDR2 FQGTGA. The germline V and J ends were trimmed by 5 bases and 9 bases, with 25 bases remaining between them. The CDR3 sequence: CASSPGSGVSPSQAFF. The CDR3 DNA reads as TGTGCCAGCAGCCCCGGCTCAGGGGTTAGCCCATCTCAAGCTTTCTTT.

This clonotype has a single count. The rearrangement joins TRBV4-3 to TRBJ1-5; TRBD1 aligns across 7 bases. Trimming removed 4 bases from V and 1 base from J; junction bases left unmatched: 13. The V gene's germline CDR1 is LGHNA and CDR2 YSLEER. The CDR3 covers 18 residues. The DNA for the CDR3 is TGCGCCAGCAGCCCTGGTGCGAAAGGGGGCTCCAGCAATCAGCCCCAGCATTTT. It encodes CASSPGAKGGSSNQPQHF.

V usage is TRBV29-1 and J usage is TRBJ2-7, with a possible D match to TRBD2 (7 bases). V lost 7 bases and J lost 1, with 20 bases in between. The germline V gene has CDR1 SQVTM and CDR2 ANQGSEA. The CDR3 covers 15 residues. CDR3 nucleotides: TGCAGCGCTACGGGGGGCGTAACCTCTTCCTACGAGCAGTACTTC. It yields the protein CSATGGVTSSYEQYF.

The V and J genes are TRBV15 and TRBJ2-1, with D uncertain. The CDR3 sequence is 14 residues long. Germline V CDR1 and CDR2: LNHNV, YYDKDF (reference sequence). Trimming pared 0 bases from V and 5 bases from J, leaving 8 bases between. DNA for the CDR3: TGTGCCACCAGCAGAGATCTGGGCCACAATGAGCAGTTCTTC. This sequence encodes CATSRDLGHNEQFF. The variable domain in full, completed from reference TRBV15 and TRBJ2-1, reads DAMVIQNPRYQVTQFGKPVTLSCSQTLNHNVMYWYQQKSSQAPKLLFHYYDKDFNNEADTPDNFQSRRPNTSFCFLDIRSPGLGDTAMYLCATSRDLGHNEQFFGPGTRLTVL.

The CDR3 sequence: CASSQDTSGGHQETQYF. DNA for the CDR3: TGTGCCAGCAGCCAAGACACTAGCGGGGGCCACCAAGAGACCCAGTACTTC. The V and J genes are TRBV4-2 and TRBJ2-5; 11 nucleotides align to TRBD2. Germline loops: CDR1 LGHNA, CDR2 YNFKEQ. V shed 0 bases, J shed 0 bases, and the junction held 3 bases outside the gene matches. The CDR3 is made up of 17 amino acids.